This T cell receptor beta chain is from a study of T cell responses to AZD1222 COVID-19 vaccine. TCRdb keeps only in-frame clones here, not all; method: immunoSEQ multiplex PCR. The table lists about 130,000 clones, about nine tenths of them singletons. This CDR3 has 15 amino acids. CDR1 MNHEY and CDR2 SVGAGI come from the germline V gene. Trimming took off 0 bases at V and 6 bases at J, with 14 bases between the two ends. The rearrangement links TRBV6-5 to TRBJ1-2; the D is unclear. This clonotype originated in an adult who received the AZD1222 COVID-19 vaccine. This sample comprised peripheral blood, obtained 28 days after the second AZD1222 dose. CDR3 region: CASSYSGLEADGYTF. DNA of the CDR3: TGTGCCAGCAGTTACTCGGGTCTGGAAGCGGATGGCTACACCTTC.